The clone carrying this TCR beta chain was counted a few times. What it binds is unknown. The record originates from a study of T cell repertoires in cytomegalovirus infection. The CDR3 loop spans 13 amino acids. Germline lookup yields CDR1 MNHEY and CDR2 SVGEGT. Trimming left V 5 bases short and J 1 base short, with 6 bases between. TCRdb passed the reads through MiXCR, listing each CDR3 protein once. The repertoire holds tens of thousands of distinct CDR3 sequences, more than 15% seen once, with 26% in the top ten. Whole-study findings and limits: Dominating the ex vivo response were TCR beta clonotypes that were CMV-specific and HLA-C-restricted.

This chain links TRBV6-2 or TRBV6-3 with TRBJ1-5, with unresolved D. This clonotype was sampled from a human donor in good health (CMV status not recorded). Some clones in this sample may be carry-over from other donors' samples. Sequenced here: CD8+ T cells from cultured PBMCs, sampled from culture after CMV antigen stimulation. CDR3 loop: CASSTDSNQPQHF. For the CDR3, the DNA is TGTGCCAGCAGTACAGACAGCAATCAGCCCCAGCATTTT.